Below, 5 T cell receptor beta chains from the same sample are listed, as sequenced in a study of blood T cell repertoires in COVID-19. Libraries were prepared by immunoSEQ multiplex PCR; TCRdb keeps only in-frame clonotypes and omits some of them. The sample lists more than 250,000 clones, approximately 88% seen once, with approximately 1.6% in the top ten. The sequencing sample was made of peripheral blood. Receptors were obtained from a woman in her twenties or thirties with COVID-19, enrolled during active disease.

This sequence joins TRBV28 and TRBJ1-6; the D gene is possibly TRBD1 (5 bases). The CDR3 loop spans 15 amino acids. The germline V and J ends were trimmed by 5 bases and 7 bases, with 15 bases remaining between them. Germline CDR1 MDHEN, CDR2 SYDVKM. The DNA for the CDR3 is TGTGCCAGCAGTAGGGCATGGGGGGTGAATTCACCCCTCCACTTT. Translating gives CASSRAWGVNSPLHF.

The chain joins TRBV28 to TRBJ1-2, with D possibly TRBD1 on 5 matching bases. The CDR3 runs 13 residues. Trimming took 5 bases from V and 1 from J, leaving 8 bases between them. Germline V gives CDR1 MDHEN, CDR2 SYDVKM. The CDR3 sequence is CASSIGVNYGYTF. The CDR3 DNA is TGTGCCAGCAGTATAGGGGTTAACTATGGCTACACCTTC.

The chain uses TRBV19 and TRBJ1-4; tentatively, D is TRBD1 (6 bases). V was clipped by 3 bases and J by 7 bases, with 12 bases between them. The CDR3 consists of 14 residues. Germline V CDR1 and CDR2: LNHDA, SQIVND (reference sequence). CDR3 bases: TGTGCCAGTAGTATGGGCAGGGGCGGTGAAAAACTGTTTTTT. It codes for CASSMGRGGEKLFF.

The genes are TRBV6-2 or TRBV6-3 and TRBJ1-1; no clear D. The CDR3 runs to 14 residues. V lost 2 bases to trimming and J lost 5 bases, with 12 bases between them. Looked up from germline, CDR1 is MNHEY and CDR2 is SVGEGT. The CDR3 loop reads CASSYAAPGTEAFF. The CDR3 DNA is TGTGCCAGCAGTTACGCGGCTCCGGGGACTGAAGCTTTCTTT.

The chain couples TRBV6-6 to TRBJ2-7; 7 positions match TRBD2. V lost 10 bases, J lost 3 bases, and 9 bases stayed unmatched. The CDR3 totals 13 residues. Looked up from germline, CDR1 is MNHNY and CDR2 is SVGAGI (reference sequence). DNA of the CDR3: TGTGCCACCCGGGCGGCTAGCGGCTACGAGCAGTACTTC. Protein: CATRAASGYEQYF.